The source of this T cell receptor (beta chain) is a study of control samples from healthy donors and cancer patients. Produced via immunoSEQ multiplex PCR; TCRdb's table is partial and in-frame only. The repertoire holds 40,000 to 65,000 clones, with about 90% as singletons. The V gene's germline CDR1 is SGHTA and CDR2 FQGNSA. The ends were cut back, 1 base at V and 7 bases at J, with 14 bases in the middle. The CDR3 contains 15 residues. The sequenced sample consisted of PBMCs. The chain combines TRBV7-2 with TRBJ2-1; possibly TRBD2 for D (6 bases). The sequence was collected from a man in his sixties with head and neck cancer. For the CDR3, the DNA is TGTGCCAGCAGCTTAGGGCAGGGACTGAGGAATGAGCAGTTCTTC. Translation gives CASSLGQGLRNEQFF.